Shown below are 5 T cell receptor beta chains from a single sample sequenced in a study of memory CD4+ T cells and cytomegalovirus serostatus. Single viable CD3+CD4+CD8-CD45RO+ cells were sorted as the memory CD4+ T cells. Sequencing was performed with immunoSEQ multiplex PCR; in TCRdb, only in-frame clones are kept and a portion is missing. The sample yields some 95,000 clones, 80% seen once. Material: memory CD4+ T cells from blood. The receptors were sampled from an adult in good health and CMV-seropositive.

The chain has TRBV5-1 and TRBJ2-5; D perhaps matches TRBD1 (5 bases). With 3 bases removed from V and 5 bases from J, the gap between germline ends came to 17 bases. Per the germline V gene, CDR1 is SGHRS and CDR2 is YFSETQ. CDR3 size: 15 residues. CDR3 DNA sequence: TGCGCCAGCAGCTCCGGACCGACAGAAAGGGAGACCCAGTACTTC. The encoded protein is CASSSGPTERETQYF.

This chain uses TRBV28 with TRBJ2-6; 12 bases agree with TRBD1. CDR3 size: 19 residues. Germline V gives CDR1 MDHEN, CDR2 SYDVKM. J was trimmed by 4 bases and V by 5 bases; bases with no gene match: 12. The CDR3 region is CASSTWGDRGLAGANVLTF. CDR3 bases: TGTGCCAGCAGTACTTGGGGGGACAGGGGGCTGGCCGGGGCCAACGTCCTGACTTTC.

The rearrangement links TRBV5-1 to TRBJ1-2, with a possible D match to TRBD1 (5 bases). The CDR3 is made up of 13 amino acids. V was cut by 4 bases and J by 8 bases, with 15 bases left in between. CDR1 is SGHRS and CDR2 is YFSETQ in the germline V gene. The chain's CDR3 is CASSQSGAQGYTF. CDR3 coding DNA: TGCGCCAGCAGCCAAAGTGGGGCACAGGGCTACACCTTC.

This clone turned up a few times. V is TRBV5-1 and J is TRBJ1-3; D is undetermined. CDR1 is SGHRS and CDR2 is YFSETQ in the germline V gene. This CDR3 contains 15 residues. With 0 bases removed from V and 0 bases from J, the gap between germline ends came to 7 bases. Written as DNA, the CDR3 is TGCGCCAGCAGCTTGGCGTCACGCTCTGGAAACACCATATATTTT. It codes for CASSLASRSGNTIYF. Full variable domain (rest looked up from reference TRBV5-1 and TRBJ1-3): KAGVTQTPRYLIKTRGQQVTLSCSPISGHRSVSWYQQTPGQGLQFLFEYFSETQRNKGNFPGRFSGRQFSNSRSEMNVSTLELGDSALYLCASSLASRSGNTIYFGEGSWLTVV.

The chain is built from TRBV6-5 and TRBJ2-1; D not resolved. Germline-derived CDR1 and CDR2 are MNHEY and SVGAGI. This CDR3 is 14 amino acids long. V was trimmed by 4 bases and J by 15 bases, leaving 22 bases between them. As DNA, the CDR3 is TGTGCCAGCAGTTGGGGTGGTGGAGAAGCCCGGAGGTTCTTC. This codes for CASSWGGGEARRFF.